This T cell receptor beta chain was observed in a study of cytomegalovirus exposure and HLA in healthy donors. 13 Jbeta primers and 60 Vbeta primers were used for the PCR. Profiled with immunoSEQ multiplex PCR; TCRdb holds only in-frame clones, not every one. The sample lists roughly 120,000 clones, 81% occurring once. V lost 4 bases, J lost 2 bases, and 9 bases lay in between. The length of the CDR3 is 14 residues. Germline V gene lookup returns CDR1 MNHEY and CDR2 SMNVEV (reference sequence). This clonotype was sampled from a man between 35 and 55 years old in good health and CMV-seronegative. Specimen: PBMCs. The rearrangement links TRBV27 to TRBJ2-1; D possibly corresponds to TRBD1 (5 bases). The CDR3 DNA is TGTGCCAGCAGTTCCCAGGGTCCCTACAATGAGCAGTTCTTC. Its protein product is CASSSQGPYNEQFF.